Only a few counts were recorded for the clone carrying this TCR beta chain. The data are from a study of blood T cell repertoires in COVID-19. Study background: Samples taken during acute and convalescent COVID-19 were collected in the United States, Italy and Spain.

V was pared by 6 bases and J by 8 bases, with 13 bases between. The CDR3 is made up of 12 amino acids. Authors' analysis steps: Scientists estimated how many nucleated cells there were by amplifying reference gene primers. Assay: immunoSEQ multiplex PCR; the TCRdb copy retains only in-frame clones and omits some. For V, J and clone size, that table is used; D and trimming come from the DNA. This repertoire shows some 360,000 clones, approximately 89% found once; its top ten account for about 2.5%. Enrollment of patients from Seattle took place during active infection, with longitudinal follow-up. Sequencing was done on a sample of peripheral blood. The V and J genes are TRBV12-3 or TRBV12-4 and TRBJ1-2, with D perhaps matching TRBD1 (6 bases). This sequence was found in a woman in her fifties or sixties with COVID-19, enrolled during active disease. For the CDR3, the DNA is TGTGCCAGCAGCTTACAGGGAGGCGGCTACACCTTC. It specifies CASSLQGGGYTF.